These 26 T cell receptor beta chains were all obtained from the same sample, sequenced in a study of cytomegalovirus exposure and HLA in healthy donors. A multiplex PCR was run with 60 Vbeta primers and 13 Jbeta primers. TCRdb keeps only in-frame clones here, not all; method: immunoSEQ multiplex PCR. The sample contains some 190,000 clones, 81% of which appear only once. Sequencing used PBMCs. These TCRs come from a middle-aged man in good health and CMV-seropositive.

The CDR3 DNA is TGTGCCAGCTCACGGGGGGGAGACGAGCAGTACTTC. Amino acid sequence: CASSRGGDEQYF. The V call is TRBV18, the J call TRBJ2-7; 7 nucleotides match TRBD2. The CDR3 runs to 12 residues. Germline lookup yields CDR1 KGHSH and CDR2 LQKENI. Trimming took 4 bases from V and 5 from J; bases not matched to a gene: 2.

The chain carries TRBV9 and TRBJ1-4, with TRBD1 identical over 7 bases. CDR1 is SGDLS, CDR2 YYNGEE, per germline. J lost 2 bases, V lost 7 bases, and 8 bases had no gene match. This CDR3 contains 15 residues. The CDR3 reads CASSRGRGTNEKLFF. CDR3 nucleotides: TGTGCCAGCTCAAGGGGGCGAGGGACTAATGAAAAACTGTTTTTT.

CDR3 DNA sequence: TGTGCCAGCTCGCCGGACAGCCCGCTCTCCTACGAGCAGTACTTC. Translation: CASSPDSPLSYEQYF. The rearrangement links TRBV18 to TRBJ2-7, with D possibly TRBD1 on 6 matching bases. Germline CDR1 reads KGHSH; CDR2 reads LQKENI. CDR3 length: 15 amino acids. V was clipped by 6 bases and J by 0 bases, with 15 bases between them.

The rearrangement links TRBV15 to TRBJ2-2, with a tentative D call TRBD1 (6 bases). V dropped 0 bases and J dropped 2 bases, with 10 bases sitting between them. The CDR3 runs 16 residues. Germline V gene sequence: CDR1 LNHNV, CDR2 YYDKDF (reference sequence). This chain's CDR3 is CATSRDKGVNTGELFF. The CDR3 coding sequence is TGTGCCACCAGCAGAGATAAGGGGGTTAACACCGGGGAGCTGTTTTTT.

J is TRBJ1-2 and V is TRBV6-1; 7 bases line up with TRBD1. Germline loops: CDR1 MNHNS, CDR2 SASEGT. The CDR3 is 15 residues long. V dropped 6 bases and J dropped 5; count of bases not matched to a gene: 12. CDR3 coding DNA: TGTGCCAGCAGCACGGTCCAGGGGGTACGGTATGGCTACACCTTC. This gives the protein CASSTVQGVRYGYTF.

The chain links TRBV4-1 to TRBJ2-5; 9 bases line up with TRBD1. From germline, CDR1 is MGHRA and CDR2 YSYEKL. The CDR3 is made up of 14 amino acids. The V and J ends lost 2 bases and 6 bases, in that order; junction bases with no gene match: 4. CDR3 nucleotides: TGCGCCAGCAGCCAACCGGGACAGGGAAAGACCCAGTACTTC. Protein sequence: CASSQPGQGKTQYF.

This clone has more than one count but fewer than ten. The J gene is TRBJ2-7, the V gene TRBV2, with D possibly TRBD2 on 5 matching bases. Deletions cut 6 bases from V and 3 bases from J, with 12 bases between. The length of the CDR3 is 13 residues. Germline CDR1 is SNHLY and CDR2 is FYNNEI. This chain's CDR3 is CASRERVFYEQYF. The DNA for the CDR3 is TGTGCCAGCAGGGAGAGGGTTTTCTACGAGCAGTACTTC.

This chain connects TRBV6-1 to TRBJ1-5; D is undetermined. Germline loops: CDR1 MNHNS, CDR2 SASEGT. The CDR3 sequence is 13 residues long. Trimming stripped 3 bases from V and 0 bases from J, with 3 bases between. The CDR3: CASSDYSNQPQHF. CDR3 nucleotide sequence: TGTGCCAGCAGTGACTATAGCAATCAGCCCCAGCATTTT.

This sequence joins TRBV11-3 and TRBJ2-5; D gene ambiguous. The CDR3 length is 13 residues. Looked up from germline, CDR1 is SGHNT and CDR2 is YENEEA. Trimming shortened V by 1 base and J by 2 bases, and 5 bases separated the two germline ends. In nucleotides, the CDR3 is TGTGCCAGCAGCTTAGGCAGGCAAGAGACCCAGTACTTC. The encoded protein is CASSLGRQETQYF. Full variable domain (missing parts from reference TRBV11-3 and TRBJ2-5): EAGVVQSPRYKIIEKKQPVAFWCNPISGHNTLYWYLQNLGQGPELLIRYENEEAVDDSQLPKDRFSAERLKGVDSTLKIQPAELGDSAVYLCASSLGRQETQYFGPGTRLLVL.

The chain is built from TRBV5-6 and TRBJ2-1; TRBD2 matches at 10 bases. Germline assignment: CDR1 SGHDT and CDR2 YYEEEE. The trim removed 1 base at V and 3 bases at J, leaving 4 bases unmatched. The CDR3 sequence is 16 residues long. The CDR3 DNA reads as TGTGCCAGCAGCTTGAGCGGGAGGGGCTTCTACAATGAGCAGTTCTTC. It yields the protein CASSLSGRGFYNEQFF.

The rearrangement uses TRBV28 and TRBJ2-6; TRBD1 matches at 8 bases. J gave up 4 bases and V 4 bases, and 9 bases lay outside the gene matches. CDR1 MDHEN and CDR2 SYDVKM come from the germline V gene. CDR3 size: 17 residues. DNA for the CDR3: TGTGCCAGCAGTTCATCAACAGGGGGTGTGGGGGCCAACGTCCTGACTTTC. This encodes CASSSSTGGVGANVLTF.

V gene TRBV30 combines with J gene TRBJ1-3; D not resolved. The CDR3 contains 14 residues. Trimming stripped 0 bases from V and 4 bases from J, with 10 bases between. Per germline, CDR1 GTSNPN and CDR2 SVGIG (reference sequence). The CDR3 sequence: CAWSVAPHGNTIYF. The CDR3 DNA sequence: TGTGCCTGGAGTGTAGCCCCGCACGGAAACACCATATATTTT. The full variable domain, rest sourced from reference TRBV30 and TRBJ1-3, is SQTIHQWPATLVQPVGSPLSLECTVEGTSNPNLYWYRQAAGRGLQLLFYSVGIGQISSEVPQNLSASRPQDRQFILSSKKLLLSDSGFYLCAWSVAPHGNTIYFGEGSWLTVV.

V gene TRBV28 combines with J gene TRBJ2-1; no definite D call. CDR1 and CDR2 (germline): MDHEN, SYDVKM. Trimming took 2 bases from V and 4 from J, leaving 3 bases between them. The CDR3 spans 12 residues. The CDR3 region has the DNA TGTGCCAGCAGTTTACTGTACAATGAGCAGTTCTTC. Translation: CASSLLYNEQFF.

The chain is built from TRBV5-1 and TRBJ2-1; 7 bases align to TRBD1. The CDR3 covers 14 residues. Trimming took 4 bases from V and 10 from J; bases not matched to a gene: 11. Germline V gene sequence: CDR1 SGHRS, CDR2 YFSETQ. The CDR3 nucleotides are TGCGCCAGCAGCCCACCGGACAGGTCTTGGGAGCAGTTCTTC. Amino acid sequence: CASSPPDRSWEQFF.

The chain recombines TRBV5-1 with TRBJ2-3; D call uncertain. Germline CDR1 reads SGHRS; CDR2 reads YFSETQ. Trimming took off 4 bases at V and 2 bases at J, with 14 bases between the two ends. The CDR3 is 15 amino acids. The DNA for the CDR3 is TGCGCCAGCAGCCTGCCCCGCGGATCCACAGATACGCAGTATTTT. Amino acid sequence: CASSLPRGSTDTQYF. The full variable domain, with the rest looked up from reference TRBV5-1 and TRBJ2-3, is KAGVTQTPRYLIKTRGQQVTLSCSPISGHRSVSWYQQTPGQGLQFLFEYFSETQRNKGNFPGRFSGRQFSNSRSEMNVSTLELGDSALYLCASSLPRGSTDTQYFGPGTRLTVL.

The chain couples TRBV6-1 to TRBJ1-5, with TRBD1 as a possible D gene (6 bases). The CDR3 is 15 residues long. Germline CDR1 reads MNHNS; CDR2 reads SASEGT. The V end was cut by 4 bases, the J end by 0 bases, with 10 bases between. CDR3 sequence reads: CASSGWTDSNQPQHF. The CDR3 DNA reads TGTGCCAGCAGTGGCTGGACAGATAGCAATCAGCCCCAGCATTTT.

J is TRBJ1-2 and V is TRBV5-6, with D perhaps TRBD1 (5 bases). V was shortened by 3 bases and J by 5 bases, with 17 bases between the two germline ends. The length of the CDR3 is 15 residues. Germline V gene lookup returns CDR1 SGHDT and CDR2 YYEEEE. The CDR3 loop is CASSYNSGGSYGYTF. CDR3 nucleotide sequence: TGTGCCAGCAGCTATAACTCCGGGGGGTCATATGGCTACACCTTC.

The genes are TRBV29-1 and TRBJ2-6, with TRBD2 identical over 7 bases. The CDR3 is 15 residues long. The V and J ends lost 7 bases and 4 bases, in that order; junction bases with no gene match: 10. From germline, CDR1 is SQVTM and CDR2 ANQGSEA. Written as DNA, the CDR3 is TGCAGCGCCACCATGGGGGGGACGGGGGCCAACGTCCTGACTTTC. It codes for CSATMGGTGANVLTF.

This chain links TRBV28 with TRBJ1-5, with TRBD1 identical over 7 bases. The CDR3 runs 14 residues. The germline V gene encodes CDR1 MDHEN and CDR2 SYDVKM. Trimming removed 10 bases from V and 0 bases from J; junction bases left unmatched: 6. The CDR3 protein is CATEQGISNQPQHF. For the CDR3, the DNA is TGTGCCACCGAACAGGGGATTAGCAATCAGCCCCAGCATTTT.

This clone was seen a few times. V usage is TRBV28 and J usage is TRBJ2-7, with D possibly matching TRBD2 (7 bases). Trimming removed 4 bases at V and 4 bases at J, with 14 bases between. CDR1 and CDR2 from the germline V gene are MDHEN and SYDVKM. The CDR3 has 14 residues. The CDR3 here is CASSWGGPRYEQYF. CDR3 nucleotides: TGTGCCAGCAGTTGGGGGGGGCCTAGGTACGAGCAGTACTTC.

CDR3 sequence (DNA): TGTGCCAGCAGCTCGCCGGGAGGGGGCACCGGGGAGCTGTTTTTT. It specifies CASSSPGGGTGELFF. The chain joins TRBV7-6 to TRBJ2-2; 8 nucleotides match TRBD2. The length of the CDR3 is 15 residues. The J segment lost 4 bases and the V segment lost 4 bases, leaving 5 bases of the junction unmatched. Germline V gene sequence: CDR1 SGHVS, CDR2 FNYEAQ. The full variable domain, in which reference TRBV7-6 and TRBJ2-2 provide the parts outside the CDR3, is GAGVSQSPRYKVTKRGQDVALRCDPISGHVSLYWYRQALGQGPEFLTYFNYEAQQDKSGLPNDRFSAERPEGSISTLTIQRTEQRDSAMYRCASSSPGGGTGELFFGEGSRLTVL.

The chain joins TRBV4-2 to TRBJ1-5, with D possibly matching TRBD1 (6 bases). This CDR3 region has 15 residues. Trimming shortened V by 5 bases and J by 5 bases, and 16 bases separated the two germline ends. From germline, CDR1 is LGHNA and CDR2 YNFKEQ. This CDR3 reads CASSLRGTSDQPQHF. The CDR3, as DNA: TGTGCCAGCAGCTTGAGGGGGACAAGCGATCAGCCCCAGCATTTT.

This clone was seen a single time. The chain combines TRBV5-1 with TRBJ2-3; D is unresolved. The CDR3 contains 14 residues. Germline CDR1 reads SGHRS; CDR2 reads YFSETQ. The V gene lost 5 bases and the J gene lost 0 bases, with 10 bases spanning the gap. In DNA form, the CDR3 reads TGCGCCAGCAGGAATAGTACTAGCACAGATACGCAGTATTTT. Translating it yields CASRNSTSTDTQYF.

The chain links TRBV7-8 to TRBJ2-1; 8 nucleotides line up with TRBD2. The CDR3 runs to 17 residues. Germline trimming cut 2 bases from V and 4 bases from J; bases unmatched to any gene: 10. Germline V lookup: CDR1 SGHVS, CDR2 FQNEAQ. The CDR3 DNA reads TGTGCCAGCAGCTTAACTAGCGGCATCGGGGTATACAATGAGCAGTTCTTC. Amino acids: CASSLTSGIGVYNEQFF.

This clone has a handful of counts. The chain couples TRBV19 to TRBJ1-3, with D maybe TRBD1 (5 bases). CDR3 length: 15 amino acids. The V end was cut by 1 base, the J end by 4 bases, with 11 bases between. From germline, CDR1 is LNHDA and CDR2 SQIVND (reference sequence). CDR3 amino acids: CASSIGGVLGNTIYF. The CDR3 nucleotides are TGTGCCAGTAGTATAGGGGGGGTTCTCGGAAACACCATATATTTT.

This clone was seen only a few times. The V call is TRBV10-3, the J call TRBJ1-5; D is ambiguous. CDR3 size: 12 residues. Trimming stripped 6 bases from V and 7 bases from J, with 10 bases between. Germline CDR1 and CDR2: ENHRY and SYGVKD. In DNA form, the CDR3 reads TGTGCCATCAGCACGGGTGCCCAGCCCCAGCATTTT. Its translation is CAISTGAQPQHF.